This T cell receptor beta chain was captured in a study of PD-1 blockade in classical Hodgkin lymphoma. The assay was immunoSEQ multiplex PCR, and TCRdb's table has in-frame clones only and misses some. The repertoire holds over 15,000 clones, with roughly 75% as singletons. V lost 4 bases and J lost 1, with 11 bases in between. The CDR3 contains 14 residues. The germline CDR1 and CDR2 sequences are SGHDT and YYEEEE. The time point here: cycle 4 day 1 (C4D1), after more than 5 weeks of nivolumab. With no exception, relapse followed autologous stem cell transplantation in all patients, and brentuximab vedotin exposure varied. Isolation of CD4+ T cells from thawed PBMCs was performed by magnetic negative selection.

The material was CD4+ T cells from blood, obtained before the fourth cycle of nivolumab. The rearrangement uses TRBV5-6 and TRBJ1-2; no clear D gene. This TCR was recovered from a human donor with classical Hodgkin lymphoma. CDR3 in DNA: TGTGCCAGCAGCGGATGGACGGATAACTATGGCTACACCTTC. The encoded protein is CASSGWTDNYGYTF.